This T cell receptor (beta chain) was sequenced in a study of spatial heterogeneity in lung cancer (dated by TCRdb to between 2019 and 2020). For the wider study: More beta-chain than alpha-chain transcripts were consistently detected, likely reflecting higher beta-chain transcript abundance. A strong correlation was found between TCR transcript counts in tumor regions and a T cell transcriptional module score from matched bulk RNA-seq. In the raw uncorrected reads, each unique combination of TCR and UMI appeared more than ten times on average. In non-small cell lung cancer, the study quantitatively compared TCR alpha and beta repertoires across several tumor regions, matched nontumor lung, and blood. TCR repertoire features were related to nonsynonymous mutation counts determined by whole-exome sequencing of tumor tissue. Both alpha and beta chains were TCR-sequenced in 200 to 250 tumor regions, around 64 matched nontumor lung samples and around 54 PBMC samples obtained at surgery. Overall results and qualifications from the work: Additional single-cell paired TCR alpha and beta sequencing was considered necessary to confirm, at a functional level, the hypothesis that regional TCRs recognize regional mutations. Counts of ubiquitous and regional expanded TCRs were found to correlate with counts of ubiquitous and regional nonsynonymous mutations, respectively. The tumor nonsynonymous mutation count correlated with the number of expanded alpha and beta TCRs within the tumor. TCR-seq was estimated to cover only around 6.4% of tumor T cells for alpha chains and around 13% for beta chains.

What this sample's time point label stands for: sample taken at primary tumor resection. Samples were obtained from approximately 77 patients with early-stage, untreated non-small cell lung cancer from the lung TRACERx cohort. TCR sequencing used whole RNA extracted from tumor and nontumor lung tissue, or from cryopreserved PBMC samples, without cell sorting. Only patients with enough RNA available from two or more tumor regions were chosen for TCR sequencing. Tumor and adjacent nontumor lung specimens were reviewed by a lung pathologist before selection. Many counts were recorded for this clonotype. The target of this receptor is not known. No base quality information exists; no much larger clone differs at one position. The method behind the library was 5' RACE. Sequencing relied on a NextSeq 500. In the TCR library protocol, a unique molecular identifier was attached to each TCR cDNA molecule so that PCR and sequencing errors could be corrected. The original pipeline was this. TCR identification, UMI-based error correction and CDR3 extraction were all carried out with Decombinator tools. Expanded TCRs were defined as those above a frequency of 2 per 1,000, corresponding to the top 1% of the tumor frequency distribution. Expanded tumor TCRs were classed as regional if statistically deemed absent (corrected P<0.05) from at least one tumor region, otherwise ubiquitous. Rényi diversity was computed with the R vegan package after subsampling each repertoire 100 times to 5,000 TCRs. To build CDR3 similarity networks, amino acid triplet string-kernel similarity was used, and CDR3s were connected when their pairwise similarity was above 0.82. TCRdb cleaned the public reads at Q25 with fastp, built clones with MiXCR and kept in-frame beta chains. Under each unique CDR3 protein, matching rows form one entry showing the most common genes and DNA. These V and J calls originate from TCRdb's pipeline instead of the authors' own analysis. For this sample there are approximately 5,400 distinct CDR3 sequences; 8.4% appear just once. The ten largest account for 30% to 35% of the sample.

Sequencing was performed on lung tumor tissue, taken at surgery. The sequence was obtained from a female donor with early-stage non-small cell lung cancer.

The CDR3 reads CSATGPPGTQGSYEQYF. The sequenced DNA is TGCAGTGCTACGGGCCCCCCAGGGACCCAGGGATCCTACGAGCAGTACTTC. The chain is made from TRBV20-1 and TRBJ2-7, with the D gene tentatively TRBD1 or TRBD2, based on 5 matching bases in each. CDR1 DFQATT and CDR2 SNEGSKA are derived from the germline V gene (reference sequence). The CDR3 runs 17 residues from the cysteine to the phenylalanine. Only the CDR3 DNA is retained, 51 bases long and in frame from the first base. The junction shows trimming of 4 bases on V and 1 base on J, plus 23 bases between the germline ends.